The 24 T cell receptor beta chains below all came from one sample that was sequenced in a study of tumor-infiltrating T cells and Merkel cell polyomavirus (dated by TCRdb to the late 2010s). Regarding the complete study: In Merkel cell carcinoma patients, the study examined CD8+ T cells specific for the Merkel cell polyomavirus KLL epitope.

The library relied on the immunoSEQ multiplex PCR assay. The immuneACCESS repertoire file appears here via TCRdb, limited to in-frame rearrangements. These files lack a portion of the clones; in checked studies, under half of the deficit traces to unresolved V genes, and the cause of the others is not known. Recorded for this sample are 26,000 or so clones; roughly nine tenths of them occurred a single time. Approximately 3% of the sample lies in the top ten. By immunohistochemistry, the tumors of all patients showed robust positive staining for Merkel cell polyomavirus Large T antigen. The sequenced sample was lymph node tissue. The receptors shown here come from a man aged 45 to 65 with Merkel cell carcinoma.

This clone showed up just a few times. The J gene is TRBJ1-6, the V gene TRBV5-1; TRBD1 matches 7 bases. After removal of 4 bases from V and 8 bases from J, the junction contained 3 bases not matched to a gene. There are 13 residues in the CDR3. Per germline, CDR1 SGHRS and CDR2 YFSETQ. The CDR3 DNA reads as TGCGCCAGCAGCCAAGGACAGGATTCACCCCTCCACTTT. This gives the protein CASSQGQDSPLHF.

The chain recombines TRBV19 with TRBJ2-1, with 10 positions matching TRBD2. The CDR3 spans 16 residues. The V and J ends lost 4 bases and 8 bases, in that order; junction bases with no gene match: 11. CDR1 LNHDA and CDR2 SQIVND come from the germline V gene (reference sequence). For the CDR3, the DNA is TGTGCCAGTAGTACCCTGGAAGCGGGGGGGCCTTATGAGCAGTTCTTC. This encodes CASSTLEAGGPYEQFF. Full variable domain (remainder filled in from reference TRBV19 and TRBJ2-1): DGGITQSPKYLFRKEGQNVTLSCEQNLNHDAMYWYRQDPGQGLRLIYYSQIVNDFQKGDIAEGYSVSREKKESFPLTVTSAQKNPTAFYLCASSTLEAGGPYEQFFGPGTRLTVL.

The gene calls are TRBV5-4 and TRBJ2-1, with 13 positions matching TRBD2. The CDR3 length is 17 residues. Germline lookup yields CDR1 SGHNT and CDR2 YYREEE (reference sequence). After removal of 4 bases from V and 3 bases from J, the junction contained 7 bases not matched to a gene. CDR3 in amino acids: CASSPGLAGDYYNEQFF. CDR3 sequence (DNA): TGTGCCAGCAGCCCTGGACTAGCGGGAGATTACTACAATGAGCAGTTCTTC.

V and J are TRBV6-4 and TRBJ1-6; no reliable D call. CDR3 length equals 15 residues. The V gene's germline CDR1 is MRHNA and CDR2 SNTAGT. V lost 5 bases to trimming and J lost 5 bases, with 13 bases between them. The CDR3 loop reads CASSPGVGNNSPLHF. Written as DNA, the CDR3 is TGTGCCAGCAGTCCCGGGGTGGGCAATAATTCACCCCTCCACTTT.

This chain links TRBV23-1 with TRBJ1-5, with D hard to call. TRBV23-1 belongs to the ORF category, with a function that is uncertain. Trimming took off 0 bases at V and 5 bases at J, with 8 bases between the two ends. The CDR3 has 14 residues. CDR3 bases: TGCGCCAGCAGTCAATCACGTACTGATCAGCCCCAGCATTTT. It specifies CASSQSRTDQPQHF.

The rearrangement uses TRBV10-2 and TRBJ1-2; TRBD1 aligns across 10 bases. CDR1 WSHSY and CDR2 SAAADI come from the germline V gene. Losses at the gene ends were 6 bases for V and 7 bases for J; bases not matched to a gene: 5. This CDR3 has 13 residues. This CDR3 is CASSLRTGGGYTF. In DNA form, the CDR3 reads TGCGCCAGCAGCTTACGGACAGGGGGTGGCTACACCTTC.

This chain joins TRBV6-9 and TRBJ1-2; a possible D gene is TRBD1 (5 bases). CDR1 is MNHGY and CDR2 is SVAAGI in the germline V gene. Trimming left V 7 bases short and J 4 bases short, with 13 bases between. The CDR3 contains 13 residues. CDR3 residues: CASNYQDTYGYTF. The CDR3 nucleotides are TGTGCCAGCAACTACCAGGACACCTATGGCTACACCTTC.

The chain has TRBV28 and TRBJ2-3; 9 bases match TRBD2. In germline, CDR1 is MDHEN, CDR2 SYDVKM. This CDR3 comprises 19 residues. Unmatched junction bases numbered 15, after V lost 4 bases and J lost 1 base. The CDR3: CASSSPGRSGGSRTDTQYF. CDR3 bases: TGTGCCAGCAGTTCTCCAGGAAGAAGCGGGGGGAGCCGCACAGATACGCAGTATTTT.

J is TRBJ2-7 and V is TRBV29-1; 11 bases are a match to TRBD2. Unmatched junction bases numbered 6, after V lost 6 bases and J lost 2 bases. CDR3 length equals 14 residues. Germline V gene lookup returns CDR1 SQVTM and CDR2 ANQGSEA. The CDR3 loop reads CSVATSGGPYEQYF. The CDR3 DNA is TGCAGCGTGGCTACTAGCGGGGGACCCTACGAGCAGTACTTC.

This rearrangement joins TRBV7-6 to TRBJ2-1; possible D gene TRBD2, 6 bases. This CDR3 spans 14 amino acids. The V end was cut by 0 bases, the J end by 9 bases, with 12 bases between. Germline values: CDR1 SGHVS, CDR2 FNYEAQ. The CDR3 sequence is CASSLATGASEQFF. CDR3 nucleotide sequence: TGTGCCAGCAGCTTAGCGACGGGAGCCAGTGAGCAGTTCTTC.

The V and J genes are TRBV9 and TRBJ1-4; 7 nucleotides match TRBD1. V shed 3 bases, J shed 3 bases, and the junction held 8 bases outside the gene matches. Germline CDR1 SGDLS, CDR2 YYNGEE. The CDR3 covers 16 residues. CDR3 sequence (DNA): TGTGCCAGCAGCGCTACTCCGGGACAGCCTAATGAAAAACTGTTTTTT. Its protein is CASSATPGQPNEKLFF.

The rearrangement joins TRBV29-1 to TRBJ2-2; possibly TRBD1 for D (5 bases). The V end was cut by 3 bases, the J end by 3 bases, with 8 bases between. CDR1 and CDR2 (germline): SQVTM, ANQGSEA. The CDR3 is 13 residues long. The CDR3 DNA follows: TGCAGCGTTGATCAGGGATACACCGGGGAGCTGTTTTTT. It codes for CSVDQGYTGELFF.

The rearrangement links TRBV5-1 to TRBJ2-5; the match to TRBD1 covers 7 bases. CDR1 SGHRS and CDR2 YFSETQ come from the germline V gene. The CDR3 consists of 15 residues. With 0 bases clipped from V and 5 bases from J, the junction kept 7 bases outside the gene matches. CDR3 nucleotide sequence: TGCGCCAGCAGCTTGGAGGACAGGACCTTGGAGACCCAGTACTTC. Its translation is CASSLEDRTLETQYF.

The CDR3 DNA reads as TGTGCCAGCAGCTGGGACAGGGGATCTGGGGGCTACACCTTC. It translates to CASSWDRGSGGYTF. This chain links TRBV5-4 with TRBJ1-2; TRBD1 matches 10 bases. J was trimmed by 8 bases and V by 3 bases; bases with no gene match: 7. Germline V gene data show CDR1 as SGHNT and CDR2 as YYREEE (reference sequence). This CDR3 region has 14 residues.

This clone was seen a single time. The J gene is TRBJ1-2, the V gene TRBV28; 11 bases agree with TRBD1. The CDR3 spans 18 residues. In germline, CDR1 is MDHEN, CDR2 SYDVKM. With V trimmed by 5 bases and J by 4 bases, 15 bases remained unmatched. CDR3 nucleotide sequence: TGTGCCAGCAGTCTCATAAAGCCGGACAGGGGGCTTACCTATGGCTACACCTTC. Protein sequence: CASSLIKPDRGLTYGYTF.

This chain links TRBV28 with TRBJ2-2; 12 bases map to TRBD2. The CDR3 has 17 residues. CDR1 and CDR2 from the germline V gene are MDHEN and SYDVKM. With 0 bases clipped from V and 6 bases from J, the junction kept 5 bases outside the gene matches. CDR3 nucleotides: TGTGCCAGCAGTTTATGGAGGCTAGCGGGGGGGCCCGGGGAGCTGTTTTTT. It translates to CASSLWRLAGGPGELFF. Full variable domain (outside the CDR3, taken from reference TRBV28 and TRBJ2-2): DVKVTQSSRYLVKRTGEKVFLECVQDMDHENMFWYRQDPGLGLRLIYFSYDVKMKEKGDIPEGYSVSREKKERFSLILESASTNQTSMYLCASSLWRLAGGPGELFFGEGSRLTVL.

CDR3 bases: TGTGCCAGCAGCGTTCCAGGGACAGGGGGCGACGAGTATGGCTACACCTTC. Translation gives CASSVPGTGGDEYGYTF. The chain recombines TRBV9 with TRBJ1-2; 12 bases line up with TRBD1. Per germline, CDR1 SGDLS and CDR2 YYNGEE. The CDR3 is 17 residues long. J gave up 5 bases and V 2 bases, and 10 bases lay outside the gene matches.

The chain carries TRBV9 and TRBJ2-3; tentative D call: TRBD1 (6 bases). This CDR3 is 17 amino acids long. V lost 3 bases and J lost 0, with 17 bases in between. Germline V gene data show CDR1 as SGDLS and CDR2 as YYNGEE. This chain's CDR3 is CASSDPRGGRSTDTQYF. Written as DNA, the CDR3 is TGTGCCAGCAGCGACCCCAGAGGGGGACGTAGCACAGATACGCAGTATTTT.

V is TRBV15 and J is TRBJ2-1; maybe TRBD2 (5 bases). Germline loops: CDR1 LNHNV, CDR2 YYDKDF (reference sequence). Trimming pared 0 bases from V and 4 bases from J, leaving 16 bases between. The CDR3 totals 17 residues. CDR3 sequence (DNA): TGTGCCACCAGCAGAGATCGGTCGGAGTCGGGGTACAATGAGCAGTTCTTC. This encodes CATSRDRSESGYNEQFF.

The J gene is TRBJ1-2, the V gene TRBV5-1; TRBD1 matches 7 bases. The V gene's germline CDR1 is SGHRS and CDR2 YFSETQ. Trimming at V came to 1 base and at J to 6 bases, leaving 6 bases not matched to a gene. The CDR3 spans 14 residues. The CDR3 DNA reads as TGCGCCAGCAGCTTGTTCCAGGGGGAGAATGGCTACACCTTC. Protein product: CASSLFQGENGYTF.

The chain has TRBV5-6 and TRBJ1-5; possible D gene TRBD1, 6 bases. The germline V gene encodes CDR1 SGHDT and CDR2 YYEEEE. The V gene lost 2 bases and the J gene lost 4 bases, with 13 bases spanning the gap. The CDR3 contains 15 residues. CDR3 DNA: TGTGCCAGCAGCTTCACACAGGGTGAGAATCAGCCCCAGCATTTT. This sequence encodes CASSFTQGENQPQHF.

This sequence joins TRBV6-1 and TRBJ1-2; TRBD1 is a possible D gene (6 bases). The CDR3 has 13 residues. Germline CDR1 MNHNS, CDR2 SASEGT. The V end lost 11 bases, the J end lost 8 bases, and 21 bases lay between the germline ends. CDR3: CAGSQGGYRGYTF. For the CDR3, the DNA is TGTGCCGGGTCACAGGGTGGTTATAGGGGCTACACCTTC.

V usage is TRBV7-9 and J usage is TRBJ2-2, with TRBD1 identical over 7 bases. This CDR3 region has 15 residues. V shed 1 base and J 5 bases; nucleotides not matched to a gene: 4. Per germline, CDR1 SEHNR and CDR2 FQNEAQ (reference sequence). The CDR3 loop reads CASSLGQGWTGELFF. The CDR3 bases are TGTGCCAGCAGCTTAGGACAGGGTTGGACCGGGGAGCTGTTTTTT.

The rearrangement links TRBV9 to TRBJ2-3, with a tentative D call TRBD1 (6 bases). The V end lost 4 bases, the J end lost 4 bases, and 13 bases lay between the germline ends. The CDR3 is 14 amino acids. Germline V gene lookup returns CDR1 SGDLS and CDR2 YYNGEE. CDR3 residues: CASSLMQGPDTQYF. Written as DNA, the CDR3 is TGTGCCAGCAGCCTGATGCAGGGGCCAGATACGCAGTATTTT.